The T cell receptor (beta chain) described here comes from a study of CD8+ T cells in alopecia areata (dated by TCRdb to the late 2010s). Background for the entire study: Treated patients were enrolled in an open-label pilot trial of oral tofacitinib, 5 to 10 mg twice daily, for moderate-to-severe alopecia areata. Human TCRbeta sequencing covered scalp tissue and sorted CD4+ and CD8+ peripheral blood T cells from patchy and totalis/universalis alopecia areata patients and healthy controls. RNA was extracted with the PAXgene miRNA kit for fixed scalp, the miRNeasy kit for PBMCs, and the RNeasy kit for mouse skin. Tofacitinib-treated patients had biopsies at baseline and at 4 and 24 weeks of treatment, with a later scalp biopsy in several patients. Scalp clonality was compared across normal scalp (n=4), patchy alopecia areata scalp (n=8), and alopecia totalis/universalis scalp (n=8). High-throughput TCRbeta sequencing was used to examine T cell clonal expansion in alopecia areata in both the C3H/HeJ mouse model and human patients. Amplification of TCRbeta CDR3 regions was done by immunoSEQ multiplex PCR using 35 Vbeta forward primers and 13 Jbeta reverse primers. Tofacitinib was given for 6 to 18 months, followed by 6 months of follow-up off drug to assess delayed response and recurrence. Findings and caveats that apply to the study as a whole: Resident alphabeta T cells in normal human skin are also sequenced, complicating scalp TCR repertoire analysis, unlike mouse skin dominated by gammadelta T cells. Higher clonality and more expanded CD8+ clones were observed in lesional scalp than in normal scalp, particularly in alopecia totalis/universalis, a finding suggestive of antigenic drive. TCR sequences shared between patients were less clear than in mice, possibly partly because of HLA diversity in the patient population.

Library prep was done by the immunoSEQ multiplex PCR assay. RNA was extracted from all samples and reverse transcribed into cDNA as template for TCR sequencing. First-strand cDNA was synthesized using SuperScript III with a 2:1 mix of oligo-dT and random hexamers. A synthetic immune receptor repertoire was used to measure amplification bias, and any remaining bias was corrected computationally. On the study's bioinformatics: Raw reads were preprocessed for error removal, and CDR3 was defined according to IMGT conventions as running from the conserved cysteine to phenylalanine. Clonality was computed by normalizing Shannon entropy by log2 of the number of productive unique TCRs and subtracting the result from 1. Whether scalp clones were CD4 or CD8 was inferred by matching scalp TCRbeta sequences against CD4 and CD8 repertoires sorted from blood. Held by TCRdb, this immuneACCESS table contains in-frame sequences only and omits some clones. Under half of the omission traces to an unresolved V gene where checked; the cause of the rest is unknown. V and J calls and clone size come straight from that table; D and trimming were deduced from the DNA. The sample table holds approximately 65,000 clones, of which about 45% were seen once. The top ten clonotypes cover about a sixth of the sample.

The cysteine opens and the phenylalanine closes a CDR3 of 14 amino acids. Only the CDR3 DNA is retained, 42 bases long and in frame from the first base. The germline V gene sets CDR1 to SGHRS and CDR2 to YFSETQ. V and J lose 0 bases and 2 bases, and a span of 6 bases separates them. As regards this clone: Its antigen remains undetermined. Base qualities are not at hand, and no much larger clone is one base apart.

The time point label, read with the paper, signifies: baseline before oral tofacitinib. Lesional scalp punch biopsies and peripheral blood were collected from alopecia areata patients. After PBMCs were isolated by density centrifugation and stained for CD3, CD4 and CD8, a FACSAria was used to sort CD4+ and CD8+ T cells. This receptor chain uses TRBV5-1 and TRBJ2-1, with no confidently assigned D gene. The TCR comes from a human donor with alopecia areata. The sequences come from CD8+ T cells sorted from blood, collected at week 0. The DNA reads as follows: TGCGCCAGCAGCTTGGATGGGGCCTACAATGAGCAGTTCTTC. Its protein is CASSLDGAYNEQFF. Full variable domain (CDR3 extended with the reference TRBV5-1 and TRBJ2-1 proteins): KAGVTQTPRYLIKTRGQQVTLSCSPISGHRSVSWYQQTPGQGLQFLFEYFSETQRNKGNFPGRFSGRQFSNSRSEMNVSTLELGDSALYLCASSLDGAYNEQFFGPGTRLTVL.